The 14 T cell receptor beta chains in this list originate from one sample, sequenced in a study of cytomegalovirus exposure and HLA in healthy donors. Sequencing used immunoSEQ multiplex PCR; TCRdb keeps in-frame clones, though not all of them. The data contain 200,000 to 250,000 clones, over 75% of them singletons. Sample: PBMCs. The receptors shown here come from a man in his late teens or twenties in good health and CMV-seropositive.

The chain uses TRBV2 and TRBJ2-1, with D maybe TRBD2 (5 bases). Trimming removed 5 bases at V and 0 bases at J, with 11 bases between. Germline CDR1 reads SNHLY; CDR2 reads FYNNEI. The CDR3 totals 15 residues. DNA for the CDR3: TGTGCCAGCAGTTCCAGGACTTTCTCCTACAATGAGCAGTTCTTC. This encodes CASSSRTFSYNEQFF.

This chain connects TRBV5-6 to TRBJ2-1; no firm D call. The CDR3 is 12 residues long. Trimming left V 4 bases short and J 10 bases short, with 12 bases between. The V gene's germline CDR1 is SGHDT and CDR2 YYEEEE. CDR3 residues: CASSRRVYEQFF. In DNA form, the CDR3 reads TGTGCCAGCAGCCGTAGGGTCTACGAGCAGTTCTTC.

This chain links TRBV6-1 with TRBJ1-1, with D hard to call. The ends were cut back, 8 bases at V and 0 bases at J, with 10 bases in the middle. Germline CDR1 MNHNS, CDR2 SASEGT. The CDR3 runs 13 residues. CDR3: CASWPFMNTEAFF. Written as DNA, the CDR3 is TGTGCCAGCTGGCCTTTTATGAACACTGAAGCTTTCTTT.

This chain connects TRBV5-1 to TRBJ1-5; D unresolved. The V gene's germline CDR1 is SGHRS and CDR2 YFSETQ. The CDR3 covers 15 residues. Trimming took 5 bases from V and 0 from J, leaving 12 bases between them. The CDR3 region has the DNA TGCGCCAGCAGGAAAACAGCAGATAGCAATCAGCCCCAGCATTTT. This codes for CASRKTADSNQPQHF. Based on the CDR3 plus reference TRBV5-1 and TRBJ1-5, the full variable domain is KAGVTQTPRYLIKTRGQQVTLSCSPISGHRSVSWYQQTPGQGLQFLFEYFSETQRNKGNFPGRFSGRQFSNSRSEMNVSTLELGDSALYLCASRKTADSNQPQHFGDGTRLSIL.

The chain is built from TRBV4-1 and TRBJ2-1; a weak D match, TRBD2 (7 bases). Per germline, CDR1 MGHRA and CDR2 YSYEKL. This CDR3 has 15 residues. V was trimmed by 1 base and J by 7 bases, leaving 14 bases between them. The CDR3 region is CASSQGGGAGNEQFF. CDR3 DNA: TGCGCCAGCAGCCAAGGAGGGGGGGCCGGGAATGAGCAGTTCTTC.

This chain connects TRBV6-1 to TRBJ1-2; no clear D. From germline, CDR1 is MNHNS and CDR2 SASEGT. There are 12 residues in the CDR3. Trimming pared 3 bases from V and 6 bases from J, leaving 8 bases between. In DNA form, the CDR3 reads TGTGCCAGCAGTGAGACACCTAATGGCTACACCTTC. Encoded protein: CASSETPNGYTF.

V gene TRBV7-3 combines with J gene TRBJ2-7, with TRBD1 as a possible D gene (6 bases). Per germline, CDR1 SGHTA and CDR2 FQGTGA. V gave up 5 bases and J gave up 2 bases, with 13 bases separating them. The CDR3 consists of 14 residues. The CDR3 protein is CASSPKGGPYEQYF. For the CDR3, the DNA is TGTGCCAGCAGCCCCAAAGGGGGACCCTACGAGCAGTACTTC. The full variable domain, in which reference TRBV7-3 and TRBJ2-7 provide the parts outside the CDR3, is GAGVSQTPSNKVTEKGKYVELRCDPISGHTALYWYRQSLGQGPEFLIYFQGTGAADDSGLPNDRFFAVRPEGSVSTLKIQRTERGDSAVYLCASSPKGGPYEQYFGPGTRLTVT.

V and J are TRBV29-1 and TRBJ2-2; TRBD2 matches at 10 bases. V was pared by 6 bases and J by 6 bases, with 10 bases of the junction left unmatched. Germline V gives CDR1 SQVTM, CDR2 ANQGSEA. The CDR3 is 15 residues long. The CDR3 reads CSVPSLAGGAGELFF. In DNA form, the CDR3 reads TGCAGCGTCCCCTCTTTAGCGGGAGGAGCCGGGGAGCTGTTTTTT.

The CDR3 region is CASSLWGAPTNEKLFF. In nucleotides, the CDR3 is TGTGCCAGCAGTTTATGGGGGGCTCCAACTAATGAAAAACTGTTTTTT. V and J are TRBV28 and TRBJ1-4, with a possible D match to TRBD1 (6 bases). The germline V gene has CDR1 MDHEN and CDR2 SYDVKM. CDR3 size: 16 residues. V was cut by 0 bases and J by 0 bases, with 8 bases left in between.

V gene TRBV6-5 combines with J gene TRBJ1-1; 9 positions match TRBD1. From germline, CDR1 is MNHEY and CDR2 SVGAGI. V lost 6 bases, J lost 5 bases, and 7 bases stayed unmatched. The CDR3 extends over 14 amino acids. The CDR3 region has the DNA TGTGCCAGCAGGTACGGGACAGGGACGACTGAAGCTTTCTTT. It codes for CASRYGTGTTEAFF.

This clone was observed once. This chain connects TRBV6-1 to TRBJ1-2; D is ambiguous. The CDR3 is 14 amino acids. The V and J ends lost 0 bases and 3 bases respectively, with 8 bases between them. Per germline, CDR1 MNHNS and CDR2 SASEGT. The CDR3 is CASSEARQDYGYTF. CDR3 nucleotides: TGTGCCAGCAGTGAAGCGAGGCAGGACTATGGCTACACCTTC.

The chain is built from TRBV5-1 and TRBJ2-7; D unclear. Germline V gene sequence: CDR1 SGHRS, CDR2 YFSETQ. The V end was cut by 4 bases, the J end by 0 bases, with 14 bases between. The CDR3 extends over 15 amino acids. CDR3 sequence: CASSPDPNSSYEQYF. In DNA, the CDR3 is TGCGCCAGCAGCCCCGACCCGAATAGCTCCTACGAGCAGTACTTC.

This clone has just one count. CDR3 residues: CAISSQGIENIQYF. The CDR3 DNA reads TGTGCCATCAGTTCGCAGGGAATTGAGAACATTCAGTACTTC. This chain joins TRBV10-3 and TRBJ2-4, with TRBD1 as a possible D gene (5 bases). Per the germline V gene, CDR1 is ENHRY and CDR2 is SYGVKD. This CDR3 has 14 residues. Trimming cost V 5 bases and J 7 bases, with 15 bases left between them.

The chain has TRBV6-5 and TRBJ1-2, with 7 nucleotides matching TRBD1. V lost 2 bases to trimming and J lost 8 bases; unmatched junction nucleotides: 11. The CDR3 has 15 residues. Germline CDR1 MNHEY, CDR2 SVGAGI. The CDR3 region has the DNA TGTGCCAGCAGTTACCAGGGGGGCGGATCGAAAGGCTACACCTTC. Translation: CASSYQGGGSKGYTF.